This T cell receptor beta chain was captured in a study of Ad26.COV2.S vaccination and SARS-CoV-2 variants. Study-level background: The study gave Ad26.COV2.S intramuscularly, once or twice 56 days apart.

V was clipped by 6 bases and J by 6 bases; unmatched bases: 6. Per germline, CDR1 ENHRY and CDR2 SYGVKD. The CDR3 is 14 amino acids. Worth noting for this clone: The antigen is unknown.

Study outcomes and limitations: Measurement of non-spike TCR breadth gave similar results in vaccine and placebo recipients.

Described treatment: some 19 received Ad26.COV2.S at low or high dose, single or two shots; 5 received placebo; per-sample allocation not given. Repertoires come from day 63 after the first vaccine or placebo injection. Whoever gave the sample was an adult aged 18-55 years in Boston. Assay: immunoSEQ multiplex PCR; the TCRdb copy retains only in-frame clones and omits some. The table has some 320,000 clones, about 86% seen once. This chain links TRBV10-3 with TRBJ2-2; 8 bases match TRBD1. This TCR was sampled from a person between 18 and 59 years old who received the Ad26.COV2.S COVID-19 vaccine or a placebo. The sequences come from peripheral blood, collected in a trial of Ad26.COV2.S vaccine versus placebo. CDR3 residues: CAIRRKQGAGELFF. The DNA for the CDR3 is TGTGCCATCAGGAGAAAACAGGGGGCCGGGGAGCTGTTTTTT.